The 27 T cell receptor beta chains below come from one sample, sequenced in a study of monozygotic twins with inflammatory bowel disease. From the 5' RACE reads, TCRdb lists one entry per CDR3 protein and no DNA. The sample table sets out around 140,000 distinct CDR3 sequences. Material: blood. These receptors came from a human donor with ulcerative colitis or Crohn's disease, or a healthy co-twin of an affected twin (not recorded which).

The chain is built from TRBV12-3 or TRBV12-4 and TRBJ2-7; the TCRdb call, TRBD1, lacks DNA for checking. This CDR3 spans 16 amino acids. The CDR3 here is CASSLETGVILYEQYF.

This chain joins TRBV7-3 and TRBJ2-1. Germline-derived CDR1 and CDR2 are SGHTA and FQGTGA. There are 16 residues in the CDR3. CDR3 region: CASSPNNGGLYNEQFF.

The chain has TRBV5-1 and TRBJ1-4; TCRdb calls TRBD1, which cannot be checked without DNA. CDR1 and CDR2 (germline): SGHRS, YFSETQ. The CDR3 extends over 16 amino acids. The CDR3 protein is CASSIDRGGEDEKLFF.

CDR3 sequence: CASSFQRGVFYNEQFF. This chain uses TRBV7-2 with TRBJ2-1; there is no DNA to check the TCRdb D call of TRBD2. This CDR3 comprises 16 residues. Germline V gives CDR1 SGHTA, CDR2 FQGNSA.

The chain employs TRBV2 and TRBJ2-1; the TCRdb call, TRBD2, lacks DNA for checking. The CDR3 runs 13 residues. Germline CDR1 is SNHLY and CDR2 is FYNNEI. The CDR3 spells CASSVVGGAEQFF.

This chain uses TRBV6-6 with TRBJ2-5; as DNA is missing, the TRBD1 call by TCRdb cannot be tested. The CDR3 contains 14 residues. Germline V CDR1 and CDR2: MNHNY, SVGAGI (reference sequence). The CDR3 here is CASTPEGTVETQYF.

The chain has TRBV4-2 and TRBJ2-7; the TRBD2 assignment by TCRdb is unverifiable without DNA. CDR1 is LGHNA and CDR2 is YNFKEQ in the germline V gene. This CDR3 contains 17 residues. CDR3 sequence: CASSQGSSSSGSYEQYF.

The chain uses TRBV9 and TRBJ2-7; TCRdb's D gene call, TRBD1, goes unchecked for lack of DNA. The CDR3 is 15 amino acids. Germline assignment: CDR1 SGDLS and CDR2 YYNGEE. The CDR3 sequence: CASSVDMGLGYEQYF.

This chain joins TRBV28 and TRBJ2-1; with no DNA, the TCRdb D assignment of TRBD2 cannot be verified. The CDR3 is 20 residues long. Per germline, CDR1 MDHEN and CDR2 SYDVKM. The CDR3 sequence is CASPPPGLAGGPRSYNEQFF.

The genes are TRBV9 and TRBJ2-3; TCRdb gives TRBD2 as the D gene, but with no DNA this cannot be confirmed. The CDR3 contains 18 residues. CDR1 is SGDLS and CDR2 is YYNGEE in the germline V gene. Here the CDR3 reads CASSVGTSGSPSTDTQYF.

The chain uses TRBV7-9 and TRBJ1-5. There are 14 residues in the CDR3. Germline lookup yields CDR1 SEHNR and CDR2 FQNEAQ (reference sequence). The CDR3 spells CASSFGAGPQPQHF. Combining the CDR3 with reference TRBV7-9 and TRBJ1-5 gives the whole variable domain DTGVSQNPRHKITKRGQNVTFRCDPISEHNRLYWYRQTLGQGPEFLTYFQNEAQLEKSRLLSDRFSAERPKGSFSTLEIQRTEQGDSAMYLCASSFGAGPQPQHFGDGTRLSIL.

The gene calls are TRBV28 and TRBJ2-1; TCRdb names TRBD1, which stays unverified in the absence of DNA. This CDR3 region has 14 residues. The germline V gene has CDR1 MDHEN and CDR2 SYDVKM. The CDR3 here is CASSLRVRESEQFF.

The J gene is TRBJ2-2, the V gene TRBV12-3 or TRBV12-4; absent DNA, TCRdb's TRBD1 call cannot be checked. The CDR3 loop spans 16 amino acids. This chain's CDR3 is CASRQTGGPNTGELFF.

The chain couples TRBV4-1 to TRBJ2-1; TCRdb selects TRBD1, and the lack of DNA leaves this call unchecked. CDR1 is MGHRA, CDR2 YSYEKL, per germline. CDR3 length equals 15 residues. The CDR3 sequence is CASSQEFSGGDEQFF.

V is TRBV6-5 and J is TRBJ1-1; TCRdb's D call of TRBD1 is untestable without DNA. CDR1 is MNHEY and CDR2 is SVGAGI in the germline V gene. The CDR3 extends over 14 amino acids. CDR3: CASSSPGRNTEAFF.

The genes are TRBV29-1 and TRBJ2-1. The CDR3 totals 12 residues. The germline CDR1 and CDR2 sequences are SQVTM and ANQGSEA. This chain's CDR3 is CSVELERDEQFF.

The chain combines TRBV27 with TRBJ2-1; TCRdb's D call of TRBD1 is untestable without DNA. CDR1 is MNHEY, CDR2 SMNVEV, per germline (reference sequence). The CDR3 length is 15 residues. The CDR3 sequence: CASSEDRGPYNEQFF.

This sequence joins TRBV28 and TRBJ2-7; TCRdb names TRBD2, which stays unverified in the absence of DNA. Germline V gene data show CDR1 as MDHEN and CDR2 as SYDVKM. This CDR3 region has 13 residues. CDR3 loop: CASGAGVGYEQYF. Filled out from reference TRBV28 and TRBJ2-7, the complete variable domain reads DVKVTQSSRYLVKRTGEKVFLECVQDMDHENMFWYRQDPGLGLRLIYFSYDVKMKEKGDIPEGYSVSREKKERFSLILESASTNQTSMYLCASGAGVGYEQYFGPGTRLTVT.

The CDR3: CASSYFMAAGQPQHF. The rearrangement joins TRBV6-5 to TRBJ1-5. This CDR3 region has 15 residues. Germline values: CDR1 MNHEY, CDR2 SVGAGI.

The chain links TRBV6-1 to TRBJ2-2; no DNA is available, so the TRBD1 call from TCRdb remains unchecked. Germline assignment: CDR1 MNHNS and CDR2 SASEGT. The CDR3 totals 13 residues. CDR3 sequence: CASSPLGQGRLFF.

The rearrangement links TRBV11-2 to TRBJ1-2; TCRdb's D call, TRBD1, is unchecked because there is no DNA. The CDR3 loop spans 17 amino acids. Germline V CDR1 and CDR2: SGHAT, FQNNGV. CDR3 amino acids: CASSLHYAGGREQGYTF.

The CDR3 sequence: CASSRGLYEQYF. The J gene is TRBJ2-7, the V gene TRBV25-1; the D gene TCRdb calls, TRBD1, cannot be checked with no DNA. The germline V gene encodes CDR1 MGHDK and CDR2 SYGVNS. The CDR3 consists of 12 residues.

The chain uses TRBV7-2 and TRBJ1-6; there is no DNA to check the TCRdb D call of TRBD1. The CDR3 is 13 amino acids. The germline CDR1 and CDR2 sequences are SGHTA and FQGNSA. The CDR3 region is CASSPGHLVTLHF.

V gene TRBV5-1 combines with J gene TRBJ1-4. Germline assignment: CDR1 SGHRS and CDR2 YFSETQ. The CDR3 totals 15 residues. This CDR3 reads CASSPDRATNEKLFF.

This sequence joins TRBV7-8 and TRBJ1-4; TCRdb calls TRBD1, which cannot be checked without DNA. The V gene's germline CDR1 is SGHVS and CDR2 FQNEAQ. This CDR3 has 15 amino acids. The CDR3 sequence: CASSLWGGQGEKLFF.

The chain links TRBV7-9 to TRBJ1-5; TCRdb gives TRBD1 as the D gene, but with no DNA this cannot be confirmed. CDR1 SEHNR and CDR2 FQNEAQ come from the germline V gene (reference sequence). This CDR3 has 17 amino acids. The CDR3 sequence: CASSSGDSLYSNQPQHF.

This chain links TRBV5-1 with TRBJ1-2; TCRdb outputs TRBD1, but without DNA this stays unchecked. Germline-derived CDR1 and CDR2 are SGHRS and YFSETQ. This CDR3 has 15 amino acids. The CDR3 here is CASSSGDRVEDGYTF.